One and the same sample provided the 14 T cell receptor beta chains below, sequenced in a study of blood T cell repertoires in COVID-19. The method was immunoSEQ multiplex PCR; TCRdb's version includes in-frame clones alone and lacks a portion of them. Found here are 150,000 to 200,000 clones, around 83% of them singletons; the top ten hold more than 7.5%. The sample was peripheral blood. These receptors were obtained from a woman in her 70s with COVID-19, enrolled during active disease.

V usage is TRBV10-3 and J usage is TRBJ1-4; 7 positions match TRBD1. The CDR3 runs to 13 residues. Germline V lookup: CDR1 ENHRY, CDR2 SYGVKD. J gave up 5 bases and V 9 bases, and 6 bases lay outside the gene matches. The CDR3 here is CAIRGTANEKLFF. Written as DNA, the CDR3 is TGTGCCATAAGAGGGACAGCAAATGAAAAACTGTTTTTT.

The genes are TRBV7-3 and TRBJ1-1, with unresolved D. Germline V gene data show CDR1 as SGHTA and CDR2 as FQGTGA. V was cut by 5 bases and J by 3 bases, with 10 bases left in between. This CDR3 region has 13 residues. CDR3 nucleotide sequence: TGTGCCAGCAGCCTCGAGGGCGACACTGAAGCTTTCTTT. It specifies CASSLEGDTEAFF.

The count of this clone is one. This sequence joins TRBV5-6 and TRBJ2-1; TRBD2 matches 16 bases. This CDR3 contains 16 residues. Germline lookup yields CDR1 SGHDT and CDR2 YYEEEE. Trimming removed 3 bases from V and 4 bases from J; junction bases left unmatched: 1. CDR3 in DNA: TGTGCCAGCAGCTGGGGACTAGCGGGGGGGTACAATGAGCAGTTCTTC. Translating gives CASSWGLAGGYNEQFF.

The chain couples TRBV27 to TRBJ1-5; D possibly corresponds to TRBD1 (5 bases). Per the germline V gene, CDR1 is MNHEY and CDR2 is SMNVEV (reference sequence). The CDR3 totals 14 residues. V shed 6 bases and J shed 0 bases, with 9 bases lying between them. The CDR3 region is CASSVTASNQPQHF. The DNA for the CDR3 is TGTGCCAGCAGCGTGACAGCTAGCAATCAGCCCCAGCATTTT.

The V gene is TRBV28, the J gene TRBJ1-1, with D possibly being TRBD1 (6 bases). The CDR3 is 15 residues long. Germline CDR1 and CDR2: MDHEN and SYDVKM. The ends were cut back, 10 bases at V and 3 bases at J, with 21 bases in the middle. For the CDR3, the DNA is TGTGCCACCTCAACCCGACAGGTCGGGTACACTGAAGCTTTCTTT. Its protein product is CATSTRQVGYTEAFF.

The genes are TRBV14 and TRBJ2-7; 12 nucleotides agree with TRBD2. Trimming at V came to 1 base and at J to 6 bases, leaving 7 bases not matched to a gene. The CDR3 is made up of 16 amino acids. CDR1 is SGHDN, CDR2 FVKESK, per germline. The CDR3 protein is CASSQVRTSGNAEQYF. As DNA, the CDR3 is TGTGCCAGCAGCCAAGTCAGGACTAGCGGGAATGCCGAGCAGTACTTC.

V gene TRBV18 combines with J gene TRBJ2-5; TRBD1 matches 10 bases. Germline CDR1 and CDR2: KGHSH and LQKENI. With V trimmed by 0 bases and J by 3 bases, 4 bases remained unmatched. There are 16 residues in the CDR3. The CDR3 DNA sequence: TGTGCCAGCTCACCACCGAGTGGACAGGGGGAAGAGACCCAGTACTTC. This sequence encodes CASSPPSGQGEETQYF. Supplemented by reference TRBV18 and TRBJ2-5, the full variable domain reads NAGVMQNPRHLVRRRGQEARLRCSPMKGHSHVYWYRQLPEEGLKFMVYLQKENIIDESGMPKERFSAEFPKEGPSILRIQQVVRGDSAAYFCASSPPSGQGEETQYFGPGTRLLVL.

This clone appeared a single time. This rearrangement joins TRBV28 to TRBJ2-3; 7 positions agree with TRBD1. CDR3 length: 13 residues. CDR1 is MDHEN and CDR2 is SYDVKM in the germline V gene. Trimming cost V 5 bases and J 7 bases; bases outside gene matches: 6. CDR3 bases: TGTGCCAGCAGTCCCCCGACAGGGCATACGCAGTATTTT. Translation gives CASSPPTGHTQYF. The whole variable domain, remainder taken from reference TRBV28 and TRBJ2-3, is DVKVTQSSRYLVKRTGEKVFLECVQDMDHENMFWYRQDPGLGLRLIYFSYDVKMKEKGDIPEGYSVSREKKERFSLILESASTNQTSMYLCASSPPTGHTQYFGPGTRLTVL.

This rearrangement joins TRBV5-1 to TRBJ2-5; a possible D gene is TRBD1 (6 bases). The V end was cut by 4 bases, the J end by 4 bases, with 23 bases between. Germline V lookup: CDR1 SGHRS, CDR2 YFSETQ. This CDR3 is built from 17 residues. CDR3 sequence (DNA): TGCGCCAGCAGCCCTCGGGGAAGGGGGAATTCTGGAGAGACCCAGTACTTC. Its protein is CASSPRGRGNSGETQYF.

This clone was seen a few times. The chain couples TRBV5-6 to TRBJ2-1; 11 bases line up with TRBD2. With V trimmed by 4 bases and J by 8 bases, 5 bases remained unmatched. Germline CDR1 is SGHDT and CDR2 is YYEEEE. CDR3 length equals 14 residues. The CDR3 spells CASSRLAGIDEQFF. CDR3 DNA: TGTGCCAGCAGCCGACTAGCGGGAATCGATGAGCAGTTCTTC.

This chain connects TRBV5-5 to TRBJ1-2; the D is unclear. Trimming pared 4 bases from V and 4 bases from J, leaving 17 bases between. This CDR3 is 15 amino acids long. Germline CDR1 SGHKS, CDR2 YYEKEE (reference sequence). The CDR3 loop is CASSRPEGSPYGYTF. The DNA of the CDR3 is TGTGCCAGCAGCCGCCCCGAGGGCAGCCCCTATGGCTACACCTTC.

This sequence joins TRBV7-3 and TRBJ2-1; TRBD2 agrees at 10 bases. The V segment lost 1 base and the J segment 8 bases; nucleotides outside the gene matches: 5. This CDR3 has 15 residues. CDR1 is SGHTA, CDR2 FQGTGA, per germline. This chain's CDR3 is CASSLNRLAGDEQFF. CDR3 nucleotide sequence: TGTGCCAGCAGCTTAAATAGGCTAGCGGGAGATGAGCAGTTCTTC.

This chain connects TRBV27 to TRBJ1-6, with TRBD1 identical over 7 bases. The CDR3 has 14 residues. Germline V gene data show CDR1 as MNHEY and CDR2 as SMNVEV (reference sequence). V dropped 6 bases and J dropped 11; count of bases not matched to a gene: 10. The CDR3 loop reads CASRYRDSRAPLHF. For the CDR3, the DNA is TGTGCCAGCAGGTATCGGGACAGCAGGGCACCCCTCCACTTT.

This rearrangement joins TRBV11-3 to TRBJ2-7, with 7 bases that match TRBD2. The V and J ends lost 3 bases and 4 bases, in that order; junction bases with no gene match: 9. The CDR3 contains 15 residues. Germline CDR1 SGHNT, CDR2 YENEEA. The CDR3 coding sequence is TGTGCCAGCAGCTTCGGAAGCGGGGACTTTTACGAGCAGTACTTC. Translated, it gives CASSFGSGDFYEQYF. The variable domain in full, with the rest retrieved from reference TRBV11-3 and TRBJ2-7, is EAGVVQSPRYKIIEKKQPVAFWCNPISGHNTLYWYLQNLGQGPELLIRYENEEAVDDSQLPKDRFSAERLKGVDSTLKIQPAELGDSAVYLCASSFGSGDFYEQYFGPGTRLTVT.